This paragraph covers one T cell receptor beta chain sequence. Its antigen is as yet unknown. The repertoire was sequenced with immunoSEQ multiplex PCR; TCRdb's copy has only in-frame clones and lacks some. Of over 30,000 clones listed, about 80% are singletons. Germline CDR1 reads SEHNR; CDR2 reads FQNEAQ (reference sequence). The V end was cut by 1 base, the J end by 4 bases, with 22 bases between. This CDR3 comprises 18 residues. These data come from a study of OX40 agonist ivuxolimab in advanced cancers. Study-wide context: Ivuxolimab, an antibody that agonizes OX40 (CD134), was administered to the patients. Partial responses were achieved by three patients, of whom one had hepatocellular carcinoma and two had cutaneous melanoma. Every 2 weeks, ivuxolimab was infused into the patients intravenously at between 0.01 and 10 mg/kg. The study's findings and limits: Averaging showed that CD8+ T cells had more expanded clones than CD4+ did.

Sequenced material: CD4+ or CD8+ T cells sorted from blood, taken in a trial of the OX40 agonist ivuxolimab. This sequence joins TRBV7-9 and TRBJ1-1; D is ambiguous. The receptor was isolated from an adult with an advanced solid tumor such as melanoma, head and neck, liver or kidney cancer. The CDR3: CASSLVFGPRAWGTEAFF. CDR3 sequence (DNA): TGTGCCAGCAGCTTAGTATTCGGGCCGCGGGCGTGGGGCACTGAAGCTTTCTTT.